The 18 T cell receptor delta chains below were found in one sample sequenced in a study of gamma-delta chains in newborns, infants, children (dated by TCRdb to about 2019). Sequencing instrument: Illumina MiSeq. TCRdb reprocessed the public data with the CATT caller; entries with the same nucleotide sequence were combined afterwards. For this sample the table gives roughly 3,400 delta-chain clones, of which 1% to 1.5% were detected only once. The ten largest clones represent around a fifth of the sample. The sequenced sample was blood. The receptors were gathered from a child who was a newborn, infant or young child, either healthy, febrile or measles-vaccinated (not recorded which).

On this clone itself: TCRdb's listed protein matches a much larger clone and diverges from this DNA's translation at residue 9, likely through a read error; the protein shown comes from the DNA. The V call is TRDV2, the J call TRDJ3, with 8 bases lining up with TRDD3. The V segment lost 3 bases and the J segment 4 bases; nucleotides outside the gene matches: 16. CDR1 is GEAIGNYY and CDR2 is EKD in the germline V gene. CDR3 length: 20 residues. The CDR3 is CACDSVLGGTRHWDTRQMFF. The CDR3, as DNA: TGTGCCTGTGACTCCGTACTGGGGGGTACGCGCCATTGGGACACCCGACAGATGTTTTTC.

A word on this clone: TCRdb's protein, taken from a much larger clone, differs from this DNA's translation at residue 3, likely owing to a read error; the protein displayed comes from the DNA. The J gene is TRDJ2, the V gene TRDV2, with 13 bases aligning to TRDD3. CDR3 length: 14 residues. Per the germline V gene, CDR1 is GEAIGNYY and CDR2 is EKD. The CDR3 sequence: CAGDVLGDTAQLFF. CDR3 sequence (DNA): TGTGCCGGTGACGTACTGGGGGATACGGCACAACTCTTCTTT.

This clone showed up just a few times. Translating this DNA gives a protein that differs at residue 10 from the TCRdb one, which belongs to a much larger clone; a read error is likely, and the protein shown is this translation. The gene calls are TRDV3 and TRDJ3, with 9 bases lining up with TRDD3. The germline V gene encodes CDR1 TVYSNPD and CDR2 GDNSRS (reference sequence). There are 16 residues in the CDR3. Written as DNA, the CDR3 is TGTGCCTTTAGGGGGATACGCTCCTGGGGCACCCGACAGATGTTTTTC. Protein product: CAFRGIRSWGTRQMFF.

This clone was observed a few times. This is likely an artifact of a read error, given a far larger clone one base away. Other nucleotide sequences in the sample specify the same CDR3. The chain has TRDV3 and TRDJ2; no firm D call. Looked up from germline, CDR1 is TVYSNPD and CDR2 is GDNSRS (reference sequence). Trimming stripped 4 bases from V and 7 bases from J, with 10 bases between. The CDR3 has 11 residues. The CDR3 sequence: CACSDGAQLFF. DNA for the CDR3: TGTGCCTGTTCCGATGGAGCACAACTCTTCTTT.

This chain joins TRDV2 and TRDJ3; a weak D match, TRDD3 (5 bases). Deletions cut 4 bases from V and 15 bases from J, with 42 bases between. CDR1 is GEAIGNYY and CDR2 is EKD in the germline V gene. This CDR3 is built from 22 residues. CDR3 in amino acids: CACEPKSVLGIRRTWDPLQMFF. CDR3 DNA sequence: TGTGCCTGTGAGCCGAAGTCGGTCCTGGGTATACGTCGGACCTGGGACCCCCTACAGATGTTTTTC.

Remarks on this clone: The protein TCRdb gives is from a much larger clone and does not agree with this DNA's translation at residue 7, likely a read error; the protein shown here comes from the DNA. V gene TRDV2 combines with J gene TRDJ3; no reliable D call. The germline V and J ends were trimmed by 1 base and 0 bases, with 9 bases remaining between them. CDR1 is GEAIGNYY and CDR2 is EKD in the germline V gene. This CDR3 is built from 17 residues. CDR3 bases: TGTGCCTGTGACACGCTGAGAAGCTCCTGGGACACCCGACAGATGTTTTTC. Protein sequence: CACDTLRSSWDTRQMFF.

In regard to this clone: This likely traces to a read error, being one base from a far larger clone. This CDR3 is also generated by other DNA sequences in the sample. The genes are TRDV2 and TRDJ3; 10 nucleotides match TRDD3. V shed 1 base and J 4 bases; nucleotides not matched to a gene: 6. Germline CDR1 reads GEAIGNYY; CDR2 reads EKD. The CDR3 is made up of 18 amino acids. The CDR3 coding sequence is TGTGCCTGTGACACTGGGGGATACAGCTCTTGGGACACCCGACAGATGTTTTTC. It encodes CACDTGGYSSWDTRQMFF.

This clone was counted a few times. The gene calls are TRDV3 and TRDJ1, with D unresolved. The CDR3 runs to 11 residues. The V and J ends lost 3 bases and 9 bases respectively, with 14 bases between them. From germline, CDR1 is TVYSNPD and CDR2 GDNSRS (reference sequence). DNA of the CDR3: TGTGCCTTGAGTGCGGACGGGGAACTCATCTTT. Translation gives CALSADGELIF.

This clone was counted a few times. The protein held in TCRdb is that of a much larger clone and does not match this DNA's translation at residue 4, likely because of a read error; the protein shown is translated from the DNA. This sample also contains other DNA sequences that code for the same CDR3. The chain employs TRDV2 and TRDJ1; 13 bases map to TRDD3. The V and J ends lost 4 bases and 0 bases, in that order; junction bases with no gene match: 4. Germline values: CDR1 GEAIGNYY, CDR2 EKD. The CDR3 is 16 residues long. The CDR3 nucleotides are TGTGCCTGTGAGATACTGGGGGATACGCACACCGATAAACTCATCTTT. Translated: CACEILGDTHTDKLIF.

This clone appeared a few times. A far bigger clonotype differs at one base, so this is likely a read error. The same CDR3 also results from other DNA sequences found in this sample. The chain combines TRDV2 with TRDJ3; 9 bases are a match to TRDD3. In germline, CDR1 is GEAIGNYY, CDR2 EKD. The CDR3 has 17 residues. After removal of 2 bases from V and 1 base from J, the junction contained 2 bases not matched to a gene. The CDR3 spells CACDKLGDSWDTRQMFF. The DNA of the CDR3 is TGTGCCTGTGACAAGCTGGGGGATTCCTGGGACACCCGACAGATGTTTTTC.

A word on this clone: A read error is likely here: a far larger clone is one base away. The sample has other DNA sequences that encode this CDR3 too. The rearrangement uses TRDV2 and TRDJ2, with TRDD3 matching 10 bases. Losses at the gene ends were 4 bases for V and 0 bases for J; bases not matched to a gene: 7. This CDR3 is 17 amino acids long. Germline V gives CDR1 GEAIGNYY, CDR2 EKD. This chain's CDR3 is CACDSVTGGSLTAQLFF. The CDR3 DNA reads as TGTGCCTGTGATTCGGTTACTGGGGGATCTTTGACAGCACAACTCTTCTTT.

As regards this clone: A read error is likely here: a far larger clone is one base away. This rearrangement joins TRDV2 to TRDJ3; 9 nucleotides agree with TRDD3. The CDR3 is 20 amino acids. Trimming removed 1 base from V and 0 bases from J; junction bases left unmatched: 9. CDR1 is GEAIGNYY and CDR2 is EKD in the germline V gene. CDR3 loop: CACDTLGDSFSSWDTRQMFF. The CDR3 nucleotides read TGTGCCTGTGACACACTGGGGGACTCCTTCAGCTCCTGGGACACCCGACAGATGTTTTTC.

Turning to this clone: It is likely a read error: a sequence one base away is far more abundant. This CDR3 is also generated by other DNA sequences in the sample. The rearrangement joins TRDV2 to TRDJ3, with a weak D call TRDD3 (5 bases). The germline CDR1 and CDR2 sequences are GEAIGNYY and EKD. The CDR3 has 15 amino acids. The CDR3, as DNA: TGTGCCTGTGACAAAATCTCCTGGGACACCCGGCAGATGTTTTTC. Protein sequence: CACDKISWDTRQMFF.

This clone occurred a few times. This DNA translates differently at residue 6 from the TCRdb protein, which is that of a much larger clone; a read error is likely, and the protein shown is the DNA's own translation. The chain carries TRDV2 and TRDJ3, with D perhaps matching TRDD3 (5 bases). The germline V and J ends were trimmed by 3 bases and 0 bases, with 14 bases remaining between them. Germline CDR1 GEAIGNYY, CDR2 EKD. The CDR3 sequence is 18 residues long. The chain's CDR3 is CACDPAGASSWDTRQMFF. As DNA, the CDR3 is TGTGCCTGTGACCCCGCGGGGGCCAGCTCCTGGGACACCCGACAGATGTTTTTC.

This clone was seen only a few times. With a much larger clone just one base away, this may be a read error. V usage is TRDV2 and J usage is TRDJ3; 12 bases map to TRDD3. CDR3 length equals 21 residues. From germline, CDR1 is GEAIGNYY and CDR2 EKD. The DNA for the CDR3 is TGTGCCTGTGACACCGTATACTGGGGGATACAGAGCTCCTGGGGCACCCGACAGATGTTTTTC. It is translated as CACDTVYWGIQSSWGTRQMFF.

In the case of this clone: This is likely an artifact of a read error, given a far larger clone one base away. Other nucleotide sequences in the sample specify the same CDR3. This chain links TRDV2 with TRDJ3; tentative D call: TRDD3 (6 bases). The CDR3 totals 20 residues. Trimming cost V 0 bases and J 0 bases, with 17 bases left between them. CDR1 and CDR2 (germline): GEAIGNYY, EKD. CDR3: CACDTLLGGPSSWDTRQMFF. The DNA for the CDR3 is TGTGCCTGTGACACCTTACTGGGAGGCCCAAGCTCCTGGGACACCCGACAGATGTTTTTC.

Details on this clone: This may arise from a read error, as a much more abundant clone is one base away. The same CDR3 arises from other DNA sequences in this sample as well. The rearrangement uses TRDV3 and TRDJ2; 8 bases match TRDD3. The germline gives CDR1 TVYSNPD, CDR2 GDNSRS (reference sequence). The CDR3 has 15 residues. CDR3 coding DNA: TGCGCCTTTACTGGGGGTGAAGCTTTGACAGCACAACTCTTCTTT. This codes for CAFTGGEALTAQLFF.

Note on this clone: The protein given by TCRdb reflects a much larger clone and differs at residue 3 from this DNA's translation, likely from a read error; the protein shown is the DNA's translation. The V gene is TRDV2, the J gene TRDJ3; 10 nucleotides align to TRDD3. This CDR3 has 17 amino acids. From germline, CDR1 is GEAIGNYY and CDR2 EKD. The CDR3 bases are TGTGCCCGTGACAAACTGGGGGATTCCTGGGACACCCGACAGATGTTTTTC. Encoded protein: CARDKLGDSWDTRQMFF.